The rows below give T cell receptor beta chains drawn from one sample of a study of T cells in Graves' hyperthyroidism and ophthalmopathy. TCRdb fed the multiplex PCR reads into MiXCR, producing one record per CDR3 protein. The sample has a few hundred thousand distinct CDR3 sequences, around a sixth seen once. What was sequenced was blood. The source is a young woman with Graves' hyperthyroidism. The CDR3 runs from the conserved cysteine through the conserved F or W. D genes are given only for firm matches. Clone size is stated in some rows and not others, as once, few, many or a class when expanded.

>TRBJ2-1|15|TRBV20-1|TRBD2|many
TGCAGTGCGAGAGCACAGGCTAGCGGGAGCCATGAGCAGTTCTTC
CSARAQASGSHEQFF
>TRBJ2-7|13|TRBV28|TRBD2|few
TGTGCCAGCAAGAGCGGGGTCACCTACGAGCAGTACTTC
CASKSGVTYEQYF
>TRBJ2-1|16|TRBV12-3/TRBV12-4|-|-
TGTGCCAGCAGTTTAAATTTTATGGAGGGGAACAATGAGCAGTTCTTC
CASSLNFMEGNNEQFF
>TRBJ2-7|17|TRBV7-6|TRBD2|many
TGTGCCAGCAGCTTAAGTCTAGCGGGAGGGTCGACCTACGAGCAGTACTTC
CASSLSLAGGSTYEQYF
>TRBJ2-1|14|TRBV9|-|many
TGTGCCAGCAGCGTAGTGATGATGAGGGGTGAGCAGTTCTTC
CASSVVMMRGEQFF
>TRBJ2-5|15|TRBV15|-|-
TGTGCCACCAGCAGGGATGAGGTTTCAAAGGAGACCCAGTACTTC
CATSRDEVSKETQYF
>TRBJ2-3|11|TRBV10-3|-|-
TGTGCCATCAGTGGGTCAGATACGCAGTATTTT
CAISGSDTQYF
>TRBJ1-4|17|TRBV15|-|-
TGTGCCACCAGCAGAGATCGGAGCCGATATGGGAGGGAAAAACTGTTTTTT
CATSRDRSRYGREKLFF
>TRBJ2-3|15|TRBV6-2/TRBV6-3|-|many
TGTGCCAGCAGTTATCTAACCCCTAGCGCAGATACGCAGTATTTT
CASSYLTPSADTQYF
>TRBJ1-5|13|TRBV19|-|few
TGTGCCAGTAGATCTAGGGGCAATCAGCCCCAGCATTTT
CASRSRGNQPQHF
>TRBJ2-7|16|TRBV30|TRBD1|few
TGTGCCTGGACCCTCCGGGACAGCCTCCTCTCCTACGAGCAGTACTTC
CAWTLRDSLLSYEQYF
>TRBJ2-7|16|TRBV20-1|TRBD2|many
TGCAGTGCTAGAATCCTAAAGCCTAGCGGGGGCTACGAGCAGTACTTC
CSARILKPSGGYEQYF
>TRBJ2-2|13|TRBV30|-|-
TGTGCTGGGGGCGCCAAGGACACCGGGGAGCTGTTTTTT
CAGGAKDTGELFF
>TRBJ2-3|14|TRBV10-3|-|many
TGTGCCATCAGTGAGTCGCCCGGCACAGATACGCAGTATTTT
CAISESPGTDTQYF
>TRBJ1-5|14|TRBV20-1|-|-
TGCAGTGCTAGAACTCCTGCTAGCAATCAGCCCCAGCATTTT
CSARTPASNQPQHF
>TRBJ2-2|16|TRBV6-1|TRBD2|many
TGTGCCAGCACTGGGACTAGCGGAGCGAACACCGGGGAGCTGTTTTTT
CASTGTSGANTGELFF
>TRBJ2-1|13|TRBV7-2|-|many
TGTGCCAGCAGCTCCCCTGGACTGGATGAGCAGTTCTTC
CASSSPGLDEQFF
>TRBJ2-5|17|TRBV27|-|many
TGTGCCAGCAGGAAATACCCCCTCGGGGTGGCTGGGGAGACCCAGTACTTC
CASRKYPLGVAGETQYF
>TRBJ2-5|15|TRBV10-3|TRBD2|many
TGTGCCATCAGAAACACACTAGCGGGAGAAGAGACCCAGTACTTC
CAIRNTLAGEETQYF
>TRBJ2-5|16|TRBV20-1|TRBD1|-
TGCAGTGCCCGAGGCCAAAGGGGGACAGCACAAGAGACCCAGTACTTC
CSARGQRGTAQETQYF
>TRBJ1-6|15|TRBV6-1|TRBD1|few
TGTGCCAGCAGTGGGAGACAGGGGTCTAATTCACCCCTCCACTTT
CASSGRQGSNSPLHF
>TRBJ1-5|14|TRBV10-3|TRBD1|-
TGTGCCATCAGTGAGTCGGGACAGGGTCAGCCCCAGCATTTT
CAISESGQGQPQHF
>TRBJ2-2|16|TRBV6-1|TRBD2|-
TGTGCCAGCTCCGCGGGGGGGGCGTCGAACACCGGGGAGCTGTTTTTT
CASSAGGASNTGELFF
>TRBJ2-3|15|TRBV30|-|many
TGTGCCTGGAGTGTTTCGGGGGACCCTCCCAATACGCAGTATTTT
CAWSVSGDPPNTQYF
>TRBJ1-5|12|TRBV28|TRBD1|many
TGTGCCAGCAGCTTACAGGGGTTCCCCCAGCATTTT
CASSLQGFPQHF
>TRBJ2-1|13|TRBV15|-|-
TGTGCCACCAGCAGGGGTGTATACAATGAGCAGTTCTTC
CATSRGVYNEQFF
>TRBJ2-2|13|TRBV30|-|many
TGTGCCTGGAGTGTACTTGGGGCCGGGGAGCTGTTTTTT
CAWSVLGAGELFF
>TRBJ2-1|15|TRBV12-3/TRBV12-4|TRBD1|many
TGTGCCAGCAGTTTCTGGACAGGGGGCAGGAATGAGCAGTTCTTC
CASSFWTGGRNEQFF
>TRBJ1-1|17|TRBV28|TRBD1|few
TGTGCCAGCAGTTTATTAGGGACAGGGGATTTGAGCACTGAAGCTTTCTTT
CASSLLGTGDLSTEAFF
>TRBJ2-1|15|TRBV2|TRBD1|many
TGTGCCAGCATTGACAGGGTGAGCTCCTACAATGAGCAGTTCTTC
CASIDRVSSYNEQFF
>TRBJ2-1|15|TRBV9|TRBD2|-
TGTGCCAGCAGCGTAGATCTAGCGGCCTACAATGAGCAGTTCTTC
CASSVDLAAYNEQFF
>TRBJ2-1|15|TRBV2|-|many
TGTGCCAGCACCCCGGCGGGGAGATCCTACAATGAGCAGTTCTTC
CASTPAGRSYNEQFF
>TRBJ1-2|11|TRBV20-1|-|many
TGCAGTGCTAACGGGGATGACGGCTACACCTTC
CSANGDDGYTF
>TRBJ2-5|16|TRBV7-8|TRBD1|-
TGTGCCAGCAGCTCCAGGACAGGTCTATCGTGGGAGACCCAGTACTTC
CASSSRTGLSWETQYF
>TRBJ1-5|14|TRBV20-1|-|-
TGCAGTGCTAGAGATCCTACCGACAATCAGCCCCAGCATTTT
CSARDPTDNQPQHF
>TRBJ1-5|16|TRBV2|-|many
TGTGCCAGCAGCGAAACACGACAGTCTAGCAATCAGCCCCAGCATTTT
CASSETRQSSNQPQHF
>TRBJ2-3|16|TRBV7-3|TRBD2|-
TGTGCCAGCAGCTTTGGTTCGAGCGGGAGGACAGATACGCAGTATTTT
CASSFGSSGRTDTQYF
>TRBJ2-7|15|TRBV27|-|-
TGTGCCAGCAGTTTAAACCCAACCGGCTCCTACGAGCAGTACTTC
CASSLNPTGSYEQYF
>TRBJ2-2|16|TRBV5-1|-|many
TGCGCCAGCAGCTCCTCCGGGACGCTACACACCGGGGAGCTGTTTTTT
CASSSSGTLHTGELFF
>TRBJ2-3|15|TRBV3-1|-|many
TGTGCCAGCAGCCGAAGCTCGACTAGCACAGATACGCAGTATTTT
CASSRSSTSTDTQYF
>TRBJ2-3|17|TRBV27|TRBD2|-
TGTGCCAGCAGTGAGTGGGCTAGCGGGGCTAGCACAGATACGCAGTATTTT
CASSEWASGASTDTQYF
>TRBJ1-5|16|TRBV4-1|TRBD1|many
TGCGCCAGCAGCGCCGGACAGGGGGCTATTTTCCAGCCCCAGCATTTT
CASSAGQGAIFQPQHF
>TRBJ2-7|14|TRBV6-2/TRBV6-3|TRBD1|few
TGTGCCAGCAGTTACTCCAGGGGGCTGGGCGAGCAGTACTTC
CASSYSRGLGEQYF
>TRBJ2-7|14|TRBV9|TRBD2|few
TGTGCCAGCAGCGTCAGCGGGAGTTTCCACGAGCAGTACTTC
CASSVSGSFHEQYF
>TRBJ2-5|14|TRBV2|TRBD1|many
TGTGCCAGCAGGGGGACAGGGGCTGGCGAGACCCAGTACTTC
CASRGTGAGETQYF
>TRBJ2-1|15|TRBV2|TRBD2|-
TGTGCCAGCAGTGACCTTAGTCGGGGACTAGCGGGGGAGTTCTTC
CASSDLSRGLAGEFF
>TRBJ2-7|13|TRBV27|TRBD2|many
TGTGCCAGCTCTAGCGGGAGAGGCTACGAGCAGTACTTC
CASSSGRGYEQYF
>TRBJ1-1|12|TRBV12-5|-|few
TGTGCTAGTGGTTTGGTATCCGGTGAAGCTTTCTTT
CASGLVSGEAFF
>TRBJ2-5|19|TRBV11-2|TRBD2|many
TGTGCCAGCAGCTTATCGGGAATTAGGGCTAGCGGGAATCAAGAGACCCAGTACTTC
CASSLSGIRASGNQETQYF
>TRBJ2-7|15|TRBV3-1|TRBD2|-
TGTGCCAGCAGCCAAGATCCAGGCGGGAGGGGTGAGCAGTACTTC
CASSQDPGGRGEQYF
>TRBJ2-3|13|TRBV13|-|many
TGTGCCAGCAGCTTACGGCCCAGGGATACGCAGTATTTT
CASSLRPRDTQYF